The T cell receptor (beta chain) described here comes from a study of blood T cell repertoires in COVID-19. As for the study in general: Sites in the United States, Italy and Spain provided acute and convalescent COVID-19 samples. Sources were T cells, B-cell-depleted T cells, or PBMCs; the material itself was cDNA or gDNA.

Source study methods: From reference gene primer amplification, estimates of nucleated cell counts were derived. Clones were read by immunoSEQ multiplex PCR, and TCRdb kept only the in-frame ones, dropping some. V and J calls and clone size follow that table, whereas D and trimming were derived from the DNA. The sample shows about 160,000 clones, over 80% of them seen only once. This CDR3 is 14 amino acids long. Germline lookup yields CDR1 SGHDT and CDR2 YYEEEE. V lost 3 bases and J 0 bases, leaving 7 bases between the germline ends. Sequenced: peripheral blood. The receptor was derived from a man older than 75 with acute or convalescent COVID-19. This rearrangement joins TRBV5-6 to TRBJ1-5; no clear D gene. CDR3 DNA: TGTGCCAGCAGCTCAGAGGGTAGCAATCAGCCCCAGCATTTT. This sequence encodes CASSSEGSNQPQHF.